Listed below are T cell receptor beta chains from one sample, sequenced in a study of Ad26.COV2.S vaccination and SARS-CoV-2 variants. The table came from immunoSEQ multiplex PCR; TCRdb's copy has only in-frame clones and leaves some out. The profile shows hundreds of thousands of clones, around 86% of them singletons. The sample was peripheral blood, taken in a trial of Ad26.COV2.S vaccine versus placebo. The receptors derive from a person between 18 and 60 years old who received the Ad26.COV2.S COVID-19 vaccine or a placebo. CDR3s leave out the opening cysteine and the closing phenylalanine or tryptophan. Each record gives: CDR3 protein, J gene, V gene.

CDR3: ASSPPGGRTDTQY
J: TRBJ2-3
V: TRBV7-3

CDR3: ASSDQGQFNSPLH
J: TRBJ1-6
V: TRBV2

CDR3: ATSGYEQY
J: TRBJ2-7
V: TRBV6-5

CDR3: ASSVGYGDYGYT
J: TRBJ1-2
V: TRBV9

CDR3: ASSLRRRGRELSTDTQY
J: TRBJ2-3
V: TRBV5-5

CDR3: ASSQGLTENYGYT
J: TRBJ1-2
V: TRBV4-1

CDR3: ASSLGQSYWADTQY
J: TRBJ2-3
V: TRBV5-1

CDR3: ASSLHERDTQY
J: TRBJ2-3
V: TRBV9

CDR3: ASSIGVSPLH
J: TRBJ1-6
V: TRBV19

CDR3: ATSRLSDTQY
J: TRBJ2-3
V: TRBV15

CDR3: ASSRTRDVDTQY
J: TRBJ2-3
V: TRBV11-1

CDR3: ASSSLQKVNTEAF
J: TRBJ1-1
V: TRBV27

CDR3: ASSYQTGVSYEQY
J: TRBJ2-7
V: TRBV6-5

CDR3: ASSWLGVMADQPQH
J: TRBJ1-5
V: TRBV6-6

CDR3: ASSAGTGDYEQY
J: TRBJ2-7
V: TRBV27

CDR3: ASSPSGNREQY
J: TRBJ2-7
V: TRBV3-1/TRBV3-2

CDR3: AISGRDNNQPQH
J: TRBJ1-5
V: TRBV10-3

CDR3: ASSQSMWAEGGYGYT
J: TRBJ1-2
V: TRBV16

CDR3: ASSIRRGGFSTDTQY
J: TRBJ2-3
V: TRBV19

CDR3: ASSSRARGPGYTEAF
J: TRBJ1-1
V: TRBV5-5

CDR3: ASSSSYEQY
J: TRBJ2-7
V: TRBV5-4

CDR3: ASSHGTGAVPSYNEQF
J: TRBJ2-1
V: TRBV4-3

CDR3: ASSYTPDSSYGYT
J: TRBJ1-2
V: TRBV6-5

CDR3: AWMRDRGSYEQY
J: TRBJ2-7
V: TRBV30

CDR3: ASSLADHTGELF
J: TRBJ2-2
V: TRBV5-1

CDR3: ASSLSGGQRNSPLH
J: TRBJ1-6
V: TRBV5-4

CDR3: ASSLSLAGDEQF
J: TRBJ2-1
V: TRBV7-3

CDR3: ASSPGQPNSPLH
J: TRBJ1-6
V: TRBV5-1

CDR3: ASSPGTGLGAF
J: TRBJ1-1
V: TRBV7-3

CDR3: AISESGRGSYEQY
J: TRBJ2-7
V: TRBV10-3

CDR3: ASSLRQPTYEQY
J: TRBJ2-7
V: TRBV5-1

CDR3: ASSLRVSGDYGYT
J: TRBJ1-2
V: TRBV5-1

CDR3: ASSPEADTQY
J: TRBJ2-3
V: TRBV12-3/TRBV12-4

CDR3: ASSLRQGSYNEQF
J: TRBJ2-1
V: TRBV5-1

CDR3: ASSQVSAEKLF
J: TRBJ1-4
V: TRBV4-1

CDR3: ASSFDPRGDTQY
J: TRBJ2-3
V: TRBV7-2

CDR3: ASSQDRQSSGNTIY
J: TRBJ1-3
V: TRBV4-2

CDR3: ASSAGDTDTQY
J: TRBJ2-3
V: TRBV12-3/TRBV12-4

CDR3: ASSFDPDTQY
J: TRBJ2-3
V: TRBV5-1

CDR3: ASAPGGLVGYT
J: TRBJ1-2
V: TRBV6-5

CDR3: ASSLVGGDTEAF
J: TRBJ1-1
V: TRBV7-3

CDR3: ASSLEWGFSGANVLT
J: TRBJ2-6
V: TRBV7-9

CDR3: ASSPETNQPQH
J: TRBJ1-5
V: TRBV2

CDR3: ATSGSGGNTDTQY
J: TRBJ2-3
V: TRBV24-1

CDR3: ASKGTGGLDGYT
J: TRBJ1-2
V: TRBV10-2

CDR3: ASSEIAGAYQETQY
J: TRBJ2-5
V: TRBV2

CDR3: ASSFTDSGQMVETQY
J: TRBJ2-5
V: TRBV7-9

CDR3: AWSVARRAGVRELF
J: TRBJ2-2
V: TRBV30

CDR3: SVGAGYFYEQY
J: TRBJ2-7
V: TRBV29-1

CDR3: ASSPGGGQGAYEQY
J: TRBJ2-7
V: TRBV7-9

CDR3: ASSQENANYNEQF
J: TRBJ2-1
V: TRBV4-2

CDR3: ASSTGFSQETQY
J: TRBJ2-5
V: TRBV6-2/TRBV6-3

CDR3: ASSFWTSGGTEQF
J: TRBJ2-1
V: TRBV5-1

CDR3: ASSLGGKTQY
J: TRBJ2-5
V: TRBV6-5

CDR3: ASSKAVRGYGYT
J: TRBJ1-2
V: TRBV5-8

CDR3: ASTPTAGDFGEAF
J: TRBJ1-1
V: TRBV6-5

CDR3: ASSYSRWISGNTIY
J: TRBJ1-3
V: TRBV6-5

CDR3: ASTGQGSYNEQF
J: TRBJ2-1
V: TRBV19

CDR3: ASSIRGPTGELF
J: TRBJ2-2
V: TRBV19